There are a few counts of the clone carrying this T cell receptor (beta chain). The antigen is unknown. CDR1 is SGHTA, CDR2 FQGNSA, per germline. The CDR3 runs 15 residues. After removal of 3 bases from V and 10 bases from J, the junction contained 8 bases not matched to a gene. The data were obtained in a study of shared clonotypes between healthy human individuals. Here immunoSEQ multiplex PCR was the method, and the copy in TCRdb shows in-frame clones only, minus some. Of 2 million to 2.5 million clones listed, around 95% are singletons. Whole-study findings and limits: Clonotype sharing across a few donors was observed for around 4.8% of naive CD4 clonotypes.

The receptor's source is a man younger than 30 in good health. The specimen sequenced was naive CD4+ T cells sorted from blood. Subset here: CD45RA+ positively selected. The chain employs TRBV7-2 and TRBJ1-6; the match to TRBD1 covers 8 bases. CDR3 sequence reads: CASSFRTGLGSPLHF. CDR3 nucleotides: TGTGCCAGCAGCTTTCGGACAGGGTTAGGCTCACCCCTCCACTTT. Together with reference TRBV7-2 and TRBJ1-6, the CDR3 gives the full variable domain: GAGVSQSPSNKVTEKGKDVELRCDPISGHTALYWYRQSLGQGLEFLIYFQGNSAPDKSGLPSDRFSAERTGGSVSTLTIQRTQQEDSAVYLCASSFRTGLGSPLHFGNGTRLTVT.